This T cell receptor (beta chain) was identified during a study of blood T cell repertoires in COVID-19 (dated by TCRdb to the early 2020s). About the study as a whole: Collaborator samples came from the United States, Italy and Spain and covered acute and convalescent phases of COVID-19. The samples were drawn from two sources: the first 160 participants of the ongoing ImmuneRACE study, and fewer than 1,500 subjects contributed by 6 global collaborators. Deeply sampled blood TCRbeta repertoires from subjects exposed to, actively infected with, or recovered from COVID-19 were included in the dataset. HLA class I and class II types, where available, came from metadata supplied by the sample provider rather than from assay-based typing. The prospective study material was composed of cDNA or gDNA derived from T cells, B-cell-depleted T cells, or PBMCs. The repertoires were released in a freely available public database intended as a resource for research on the immune response to SARS-CoV-2. Nearly every sample came with metadata listing a de-identified subject ID, COVID-19 status, age in years and sex. On the study overall, not on this receptor specifically: The quantity of clinical and demographic metadata differed by source and by participant and was supplied without curation.

The immunoSEQ Assay, a bias-controlled multiplex PCR, was used to amplify TCRbeta CDR3 regions from genomic DNA. The authors' pipeline ran thus. The number of nucleated cells in each sample was estimated from the amplification of reference gene primers within the assay. To quantify the absolute abundance of each unique TCRbeta CDR3 rearrangement, sequence reads were collapsed and filtered. Productive Simpson clonality was computed per sample as the square root of Simpson's diversity index over productive rearrangements. This is the immuneACCESS table as TCRdb keeps it, with only in-frame sequences that have V and J called. A part of the clones is gone; compared with another copy, unresolved V genes explain less than half, and the rest is unexplained. The DNA gave D and trimming, while V, J and clone size come from that table. Counted in this sample were 150,000 to 200,000 clones; 80% to 90% of them appeared once. The leading ten clones occupy over 0.7% of the sample.

For CDR1 and CDR2, the germline V gene (reference sequence) lists SEHNR and FQNEAQ. Reading from cysteine to phenylalanine, the CDR3 counts 14 amino acids. The kept DNA is CDR3 alone, 42 bases in frame from the first base. V gives up 1 base and J gives up 5 bases, and the segment between their germline ends measures 6 bases. This clone was seen only a few times. Its antigen remains unidentified. The input lacks base qualities; no much larger clone sits a single base away. A second Seattle source provided samples from volunteer blood donors who had recovered from COVID-19. The collaborating institutions used their own protocols to collect whole blood in K2EDTA tubes. Collaborator samples were shipped for TCRbeta analysis as frozen whole blood, isolated PBMCs, or DNA extracted from either sample type.

This clonotype originated in a woman aged 18-29 years who had recovered from COVID-19. Sequenced input: peripheral blood. The chain was built from TRBV7-9 and TRBJ1-6, with the D segment identity uncertain. This receptor carries the CDR3 CASSLGADNSPLHF. In nucleotide form, the sequence is TGTGCCAGCAGCTTAGGGGCAGATAATTCACCCCTCCACTTT.